Presented here are 23 T cell receptor beta chains from one specimen sequenced in a study of blood T cell repertoires in COVID-19. Sequencing was performed with immunoSEQ multiplex PCR; in TCRdb, only in-frame clones are kept and a portion is missing. The sample consists of 250,000 to 350,000 clones, more than 80% of them appearing once. What was sequenced was peripheral blood. These receptors were collected from a woman aged 50 to 65 with COVID-19, enrolled during active disease.

The chain links TRBV7-9 to TRBJ1-1; tentative D call: TRBD1 (5 bases). The CDR3 totals 16 residues. The germline gives CDR1 SEHNR, CDR2 FQNEAQ (reference sequence). V gave up 5 bases and J gave up 1 base, with 17 bases separating them. The CDR3 region is CASSRKGGARNTEAFF. Written as DNA, the CDR3 is TGTGCCAGCAGCCGCAAGGGCGGGGCGCGGAACACTGAAGCTTTCTTT.

The chain is built from TRBV18 and TRBJ1-1; unclear D gene. The germline CDR1 and CDR2 sequences are KGHSH and LQKENI. The CDR3 length is 14 residues. Deletions cut 2 bases from V and 1 base from J, with 8 bases between. Here the CDR3 reads CASSPNLANTEAFF. The CDR3 DNA reads as TGTGCCAGCTCACCAAATCTGGCGAACACTGAAGCTTTCTTT. Full variable domain (missing parts from reference TRBV18 and TRBJ1-1): NAGVMQNPRHLVRRRGQEARLRCSPMKGHSHVYWYRQLPEEGLKFMVYLQKENIIDESGMPKERFSAEFPKEGPSILRIQQVVRGDSAAYFCASSPNLANTEAFFGQGTRLTVV.

The chain recombines TRBV6-5 with TRBJ2-3; weak D call: TRBD2 (6 bases). V was trimmed by 8 bases and J by 2 bases, leaving 11 bases between them. The CDR3 is 13 amino acids. Per germline, CDR1 MNHEY and CDR2 SVGAGI. CDR3 in amino acids: CASWRGFTDTQYF. The CDR3 coding sequence is TGTGCCAGCTGGCGGGGTTTCACAGATACGCAGTATTTT.

This chain links TRBV4-1 with TRBJ2-7, with 7 positions matching TRBD1. The V and J ends lost 4 bases and 4 bases, in that order; junction bases with no gene match: 10. Germline loops: CDR1 MGHRA, CDR2 YSYEKL. CDR3 length: 15 amino acids. CDR3 residues: CASSLRTGDPYEQYF. In DNA, the CDR3 is TGCGCCAGCAGCCTACGCACAGGGGACCCTTACGAGCAGTACTTC.

This clone occurred once. The gene calls are TRBV11-2 and TRBJ2-5, with 9 bases fitting TRBD2. CDR3 length equals 16 residues. With V trimmed by 1 base and J by 4 bases, 7 bases remained unmatched. CDR1 and CDR2 (germline): SGHAT, FQNNGV. In DNA form, the CDR3 reads TGTGCCAGCAGCTTAGGGCGGACTAGCGTACCAGAGACCCAGTACTTC. This translates into CASSLGRTSVPETQYF. Full variable domain (missing parts from reference TRBV11-2 and TRBJ2-5): EAGVAQSPRYKIIEKRQSVAFWCNPISGHATLYWYQQILGQGPKLLIQFQNNGVVDDSQLPKDRFSAERLKGVDSTLKIQPAKLEDSAVYLCASSLGRTSVPETQYFGPGTRLLVL.

This clone was seen a single time. The chain recombines TRBV12-5 with TRBJ2-1; 10 nucleotides line up with TRBD2. Germline CDR1 reads LGHNT; CDR2 reads FRNRAP. The CDR3 sequence is 15 residues long. Trimming removed 6 bases from V and 1 base from J; junction bases left unmatched: 3. CDR3 region: CASGRSGRSYNEQFF. DNA for the CDR3: TGTGCTAGTGGCCGTAGCGGGAGGTCCTACAATGAGCAGTTCTTC.

This clone was counted a single time. V gene TRBV7-9 combines with J gene TRBJ2-7, with TRBD1 identical over 8 bases. The V segment lost 1 base and the J segment 2 bases; nucleotides outside the gene matches: 1. Germline V lookup: CDR1 SEHNR, CDR2 FQNEAQ (reference sequence). CDR3 length: 14 residues. The CDR3 sequence: CASSLGGQAYEQYF. CDR3 sequence (DNA): TGTGCCAGCAGCTTAGGGGGACAGGCCTACGAGCAGTACTTC.

V and J are TRBV5-1 and TRBJ2-7; TRBD2 aligns across 9 bases. V lost 4 bases, J lost 0 bases, and 5 bases stayed unmatched. The length of the CDR3 is 15 residues. Germline V gene data show CDR1 as SGHRS and CDR2 as YFSETQ. The CDR3 loop is CASSLFSGSSYEQYF. CDR3 sequence (DNA): TGCGCCAGCAGCCTTTTTAGCGGGAGCTCCTACGAGCAGTACTTC. Drawing the rest from reference TRBV5-1 and TRBJ2-7, the complete variable domain is KAGVTQTPRYLIKTRGQQVTLSCSPISGHRSVSWYQQTPGQGLQFLFEYFSETQRNKGNFPGRFSGRQFSNSRSEMNVSTLELGDSALYLCASSLFSGSSYEQYFGPGTRLTVT.

The gene calls are TRBV10-3 and TRBJ2-7; 9 bases line up with TRBD2. V gave up 6 bases and J gave up 6 bases; unmatched junction bases: 6. The CDR3 is 13 residues long. Germline V CDR1 and CDR2: ENHRY, SYGVKD. The CDR3 DNA sequence: TGTGCCATCAGACCGGGACTAGCCACCGAGCAGTACTTC. This encodes CAIRPGLATEQYF.

V gene TRBV28 combines with J gene TRBJ2-1; TRBD2 matches 8 bases. The V gene end was trimmed by 2 bases and the J gene end by 12 bases; junction bases not matched to a gene: 12. The CDR3 consists of 15 residues. Germline CDR1 MDHEN, CDR2 SYDVKM. The CDR3 DNA follows: TGTGCCAGCAGTTTAGTGCGGGGGGACATTGCCGGGCAGTTCTTC. Translated: CASSLVRGDIAGQFF.

The J gene is TRBJ2-2, the V gene TRBV19; the D is unclear. Trimming stripped 6 bases from V and 2 bases from J, with 13 bases between. The germline V gene encodes CDR1 LNHDA and CDR2 SQIVND (reference sequence). The CDR3 loop spans 15 amino acids. The CDR3 DNA reads as TGTGCCAGTAGGCGCCTCGATAGCAACACCGGGGAGCTGTTTTTT. The encoded protein is CASRRLDSNTGELFF.

The chain is built from TRBV19 and TRBJ1-5; TRBD1 matches at 9 bases. Germline CDR1 and CDR2: LNHDA and SQIVND (reference sequence). V gave up 4 bases and J gave up 8 bases; unmatched junction bases: 3. The CDR3 totals 13 residues. CDR3 nucleotides: TGTGCCAGTAGTAGACAGGGGGGAAAGCCCCAGCATTTT. It codes for CASSRQGGKPQHF.

A few counts support this clone. This rearrangement joins TRBV30 to TRBJ1-1; D is uncertain. V shed 1 base and J shed 3 bases, with 9 bases lying between them. Germline CDR1 reads GTSNPN; CDR2 reads SVGIG (reference sequence). The CDR3 extends over 13 amino acids. For the CDR3, the DNA is TGTGCCTGGAGTGGTAACAGTGACACTGAAGCTTTCTTT. The encoded protein is CAWSGNSDTEAFF.

This clone was found once. V is TRBV6-2 or TRBV6-3 and J is TRBJ1-2; TRBD1 agrees at 10 bases. This CDR3 has 14 amino acids. Germline V gives CDR1 MNHEY, CDR2 SVGEGT. Trimming took 6 bases from V and 8 from J; bases not matched to a gene: 9. CDR3 sequence: CASSFGTGVEGYTF. The CDR3 DNA sequence: TGTGCCAGCAGCTTCGGGACAGGGGTAGAAGGCTACACCTTC.

The rearrangement links TRBV2 to TRBJ2-5; 7 bases are a match to TRBD1. Per germline, CDR1 SNHLY and CDR2 FYNNEI. Unmatched junction bases numbered 6, after V lost 6 bases and J lost 5 bases. The CDR3 length is 13 residues. Here the CDR3 reads CASSGEQGETQYF. Written as DNA, the CDR3 is TGTGCCAGCAGCGGGGAACAGGGGGAGACCCAGTACTTC. Complete variable domain (other parts from reference TRBV2 and TRBJ2-5): EPEVTQTPSHQVTQMGQEVILRCVPISNHLYFYWYRQILGQKVEFLVSFYNNEISEKSEIFDDQFSVERPDGSNFTLKIRSTKLEDSAMYFCASSGEQGETQYFGPGTRLLVL.

This sequence joins TRBV19 and TRBJ1-1, with a weak D call TRBD1 (6 bases). The CDR3 consists of 14 residues. Per germline, CDR1 LNHDA and CDR2 SQIVND (reference sequence). With 5 bases removed from V and 8 bases from J, the gap between germline ends came to 18 bases. CDR3: CASSSLGQIVEAFF. CDR3 coding DNA: TGTGCCAGTAGTTCCCTTGGACAGATCGTCGAAGCTTTCTTT.

This sequence joins TRBV6-6 and TRBJ2-7; TRBD1 matches 9 bases. The CDR3 loop spans 14 amino acids. The germline V gene encodes CDR1 MNHNY and CDR2 SVGAGI (reference sequence). V gave up 7 bases and J gave up 2 bases; unmatched junction bases: 6. This CDR3 is CASTFGQGTYEQYF. The CDR3 DNA is TGTGCCAGCACCTTCGGACAGGGGACCTACGAGCAGTACTTC.

The chain has TRBV7-2 and TRBJ2-3; 9 bases fit TRBD2. Germline trimming cut 1 base from V and 1 base from J; bases unmatched to any gene: 9. This CDR3 comprises 18 residues. Germline V gene lookup returns CDR1 SGHTA and CDR2 FQGNSA. CDR3 loop: CASSLGFRGLAGTDTQYF. CDR3 DNA sequence: TGTGCCAGCAGCTTAGGGTTCCGGGGACTAGCAGGCACAGATACGCAGTATTTT.

The rearrangement links TRBV7-9 to TRBJ1-2; D is unclear. Per germline, CDR1 SEHNR and CDR2 FQNEAQ (reference sequence). The CDR3 extends over 13 amino acids. V lost 6 bases to trimming and J lost 8 bases, with 16 bases between them. The DNA for the CDR3 is TGTGCCAGCAGTCCAGACGCCCCGGGGGGCTACACCTTC. Protein: CASSPDAPGGYTF.

V gene TRBV4-3 combines with J gene TRBJ1-1; D uncertain. Looked up from germline, CDR1 is LGHNA and CDR2 is YSLEER. Trimming removed 0 bases at V and 7 bases at J, with 15 bases between. The CDR3 has 15 amino acids. CDR3 nucleotide sequence: TGCGCCAGCAGCCAAGAAAATTATGCGGGAAGTGAAGCTTTCTTT. Translated: CASSQENYAGSEAFF.

The J gene is TRBJ1-2, the V gene TRBV25-1, with TRBD1 matching over 8 bases. The trim removed 5 bases at V and 8 bases at J, leaving 13 bases unmatched. The CDR3 sequence is 15 residues long. Germline V CDR1 and CDR2: MGHDK, SYGVNS. CDR3 loop: CASSLAGTGLTGYTF. The CDR3 DNA reads as TGTGCCAGCAGTCTAGCCGGGACAGGTCTGACCGGCTACACCTTC.

The J gene is TRBJ1-2, the V gene TRBV30, with D maybe TRBD1 (6 bases). CDR3 length equals 13 residues. With 0 bases removed from V and 7 bases from J, the gap between germline ends came to 12 bases. Germline-derived CDR1 and CDR2 are GTSNPN and SVGIG (reference sequence). The CDR3 loop is CAWSVTLGGGYTF. The CDR3 DNA reads as TGTGCCTGGAGTGTAACCCTAGGGGGTGGCTACACCTTC.

V usage is TRBV3-1 (or the pseudogene TRBV3-2) and J usage is TRBJ2-2, with TRBD1 matching 8 bases. The germline gives CDR1 LGHDT, CDR2 YNNKEL (reference sequence). The length of the CDR3 is 15 residues. The V gene end was trimmed by 4 bases and the J gene end by 6 bases; junction bases not matched to a gene: 7. Here the CDR3 DNA reads TGTGCCAGCAGCCGATACCGGACAGGGCCCGGGGAGCTGTTTTTT. Its translation: CASSRYRTGPGELFF.